One sample yielded the 28 T cell receptor beta chains listed below, sequenced in a study of regulatory T cells in long-lasting Graves disease. Sequencing libraries for TCR beta were prepared with iRepertoire HTBI primers and Arm-PCR of CDR3 regions. MiXCR, applied by TCRdb to the multiplex PCR reads, yields one record per CDR3 protein. The data contain 680,000 or so distinct CDR3 sequences, roughly 15% of them singletons. Time point: newly diagnosed GD, antithyroid drugs for less than 3 months. RNA from PBMCs was the source of the TCR library. The same data also contributed to another study, on T cells in Graves' hyperthyroidism and ophthalmopathy.

The sample here was peripheral blood mononuclear cells (PBMCs), taken at new diagnosis, from a patient treated with antithyroid drugs. The origin of the receptors is a woman in her twenties or thirties with Graves disease.

The chain joins TRBV7-9 to TRBJ1-4; the D gene is possibly TRBD1 (5 bases). The V gene's germline CDR1 is SEHNR and CDR2 FQNEAQ (reference sequence). Between the trimmed V and J ends, which lost 7 bases and 11 bases, there was a span of 17 bases. This CDR3 region has 13 residues. CDR3 coding DNA: TGTGCCAGCACCCCGCAGGGCGGTGAGAAACTGTTTTTT. This translates into CASTPQGGEKLFF.

The sample holds many counts of this clonotype. The V call is TRBV6-1, the J call TRBJ2-5; TRBD1 aligns across 10 bases. V was clipped by 6 bases and J by 5 bases; unmatched bases: 9. The CDR3 extends over 15 amino acids. From germline, CDR1 is MNHNS and CDR2 SASEGT. The CDR3 here is CASRDRGQVLETQYF. The CDR3 DNA follows: TGTGCCAGCAGAGACAGGGGGCAGGTGTTGGAGACCCAGTACTTC.

The table lists this clonotype with a few counts. The chain links TRBV7-2 to TRBJ2-7; 7 bases match TRBD1. This CDR3 comprises 15 residues. CDR1 is SGHTA and CDR2 is FQGNSA in the germline V gene. V was pared by 2 bases and J by 3 bases, with 7 bases of the junction left unmatched. The CDR3 DNA sequence: TGTGCCAGCAGCTTACTATCAGGGGGAGTCTACGAGCAGTACTTC. Protein: CASSLLSGGVYEQYF.

Many counts were recorded for this clonotype. The chain has TRBV5-1 and TRBJ2-7; TRBD1 agrees at 9 bases. CDR1 is SGHRS, CDR2 YFSETQ, per germline. V lost 3 bases, J lost 5 bases, and 6 bases stayed unmatched. The CDR3 has 14 residues. The CDR3 loop is CASSWTDRGNEQYF. In DNA form, the CDR3 reads TGCGCCAGCAGCTGGACGGACAGGGGCAACGAGCAGTACTTC.

The chain has TRBV7-9 and TRBJ2-2, with 10 bases lining up with TRBD2. The germline gives CDR1 SEHNR, CDR2 FQNEAQ (reference sequence). The V and J ends lost 3 bases and 8 bases, in that order; junction bases with no gene match: 3. CDR3 length equals 14 residues. The CDR3: CASSFGLADGELFF. The CDR3 nucleotides are TGTGCCAGCAGCTTCGGACTAGCGGATGGGGAGCTGTTTTTT.

The table lists this clonotype with many counts. The rearrangement joins TRBV28 to TRBJ2-1, with 7 positions matching TRBD2. Trimming at V came to 10 bases and at J to 7 bases, leaving 16 bases not matched to a gene. The CDR3 totals 15 residues. Germline V gene data show CDR1 as MDHEN and CDR2 as SYDVKM. CDR3 DNA: TGTGCCATCCACTCCCAGGCGGGAGCTTATAATGAGCAGTTCTTC. This gives the protein CAIHSQAGAYNEQFF.

V and J are TRBV7-2 and TRBJ2-3; no firm D call. The CDR3 totals 14 residues. Trimming cost V 7 bases and J 6 bases, with 17 bases left between them. Germline CDR1 is SGHTA and CDR2 is FQGNSA. CDR3 DNA sequence: TGTGCCAGCACCCTCGGTGGGTCTATGGATACGCAGTATTTT. Translating it yields CASTLGGSMDTQYF. The whole variable domain, remainder taken from reference TRBV7-2 and TRBJ2-3, is GAGVSQSPSNKVTEKGKDVELRCDPISGHTALYWYRQSLGQGLEFLIYFQGNSAPDKSGLPSDRFSAERTGGSVSTLTIQRTQQEDSAVYLCASTLGGSMDTQYFGPGTRLTVL.

At least ten counts were recorded for this clonotype. The CDR3 is CASWGYQETQYF. The CDR3 region has the DNA TGTGCCAGCTGGGGGTACCAAGAGACCCAGTACTTC. This chain connects TRBV2 to TRBJ2-5; D is tentatively TRBD1 or TRBD2 (5 bases each). This CDR3 has 12 residues. Germline V gene sequence: CDR1 SNHLY, CDR2 FYNNEI. V was trimmed by 8 bases and J by 0 bases, leaving 7 bases between them.

This clonotype was recorded at least ten times. The J gene is TRBJ2-1, the V gene TRBV29-1; 11 bases map to TRBD2. Per germline, CDR1 SQVTM and CDR2 ANQGSEA. This CDR3 is 11 amino acids long. DNA for the CDR3: TGCATAGCGGGAGGGCCAAATGAGCAGTTCTTC. Encoded protein: CIAGGPNEQFF.

The chain recombines TRBV11-3 with TRBJ1-1; possibly TRBD1 for D (5 bases). Germline CDR1 SGHNT, CDR2 YENEEA. This CDR3 is 13 amino acids long. With 3 bases removed from V and 5 bases from J, the gap between germline ends came to 10 bases. The CDR3 DNA is TGTGCCAGCAGCTTGTTCTGGGGGACTGAAGCTTTCTTT. Encoded protein: CASSLFWGTEAFF.

The gene calls are TRBV15 and TRBJ1-5; the D gene is possibly TRBD1 (5 bases). Germline CDR1 and CDR2: LNHNV and YYDKDF (reference sequence). V lost 3 bases and J lost 5, with 8 bases in between. This CDR3 has 13 residues. The CDR3 spells CATSSRGDQPQHF. As DNA, the CDR3 is TGTGCCACCAGCAGTCGAGGGGATCAGCCCCAGCATTTT.

The V gene is TRBV7-3, the J gene TRBJ2-1; the match to TRBD2 covers 9 bases. With V trimmed by 0 bases and J by 6 bases, 3 bases remained unmatched. The CDR3 contains 15 residues. The germline V gene encodes CDR1 SGHTA and CDR2 FQGTGA. The DNA for the CDR3 is TGTGCCAGCAGCTTAACGGGGCGGGGGGGCAATGAGCAGTTCTTC. It codes for CASSLTGRGGNEQFF.

Turning to this clonotype: One end of the junction is discordant with germline, which a read error may explain. The genes are TRBV7-7 and TRBJ2-1, with D unresolved. Germline assignment: CDR1 SSHAT and CDR2 FNYEAQ (reference sequence). This CDR3 region has 14 residues. CDR3 nucleotides: TGTGCTAGCAGCCTACACGGTTCCTACAATGAGCAGTTCTTC. Protein sequence: CASSLHGSYNEQFF.

Many counts were recorded for this clonotype. The chain employs TRBV28 and TRBJ2-5, with D tentatively TRBD2 (6 bases). Germline V CDR1 and CDR2: MDHEN, SYDVKM. V lost 7 bases, J lost 4 bases, and 19 bases lay in between. This CDR3 comprises 15 residues. CDR3 DNA: TGTGCCAGCACCCTCCGGGTCGGAGGGGCAGAGACCCAGTACTTC. It yields the protein CASTLRVGGAETQYF.

This clonotype was detected only a few times. The V gene is TRBV28, the J gene TRBJ2-1; TRBD2 matches 9 bases. The CDR3 has 17 residues. V shed 7 bases, J shed 2 bases, and the junction held 12 bases outside the gene matches. From germline, CDR1 is MDHEN and CDR2 SYDVKM. The CDR3 region is CASISAGGIATYNEQFF. The CDR3 DNA sequence: TGTGCCAGCATTTCCGCGGGAGGGATTGCGACCTACAATGAGCAGTTCTTC. Variable domain in full (rest from reference TRBV28 and TRBJ2-1): DVKVTQSSRYLVKRTGEKVFLECVQDMDHENMFWYRQDPGLGLRLIYFSYDVKMKEKGDIPEGYSVSREKKERFSLILESASTNQTSMYLCASISAGGIATYNEQFFGPGTRLTVL.

The chain combines TRBV30 with TRBJ2-4; 9 positions match TRBD2. Germline assignment: CDR1 GTSNPN and CDR2 SVGIG (reference sequence). V was pared by 4 bases and J by 0 bases, with 4 bases of the junction left unmatched. The CDR3 runs to 15 residues. Written as DNA, the CDR3 is TGTGCCTGGACTAGCGGGGATGTAGCCAAAAACATTCAGTACTTC. As protein: CAWTSGDVAKNIQYF.

The CDR3: CASSWGHDTQYF. CDR3 sequence (DNA): TGTGCCAGCAGTTGGGGACACGATACGCAGTATTTT. V is TRBV28 and J is TRBJ2-3, with D perhaps matching TRBD1 (6 bases). Trimming took off 4 bases at V and 6 bases at J, with 8 bases between the two ends. Germline CDR1 and CDR2: MDHEN and SYDVKM. The CDR3 length is 12 residues.

Regarding this clonotype: A much larger clonotype is one base distant, so this may be a read error. The chain links TRBV7-9 to TRBJ2-5, with D hard to call. Germline CDR1 and CDR2: SEHNR and FQNEAQ (reference sequence). CDR3 length: 12 residues. CDR3 nucleotide sequence: TGTGCCAGCAGCTCGCACCAAGGGACCCAGTACTTC. Translating it yields CASSSHQGTQYF.

The CDR3 DNA sequence: TGTGCCAGCTCACCAGGACAGGGGTTTCCCAAAAACATTCAGTACTTC. It specifies CASSPGQGFPKNIQYF. This sequence joins TRBV18 and TRBJ2-4; 9 nucleotides line up with TRBD1. V shed 2 bases and J 2 bases; nucleotides not matched to a gene: 4. The germline V gene encodes CDR1 KGHSH and CDR2 LQKENI. The CDR3 is 16 residues long.

This clonotype was found a few times. The gene calls are TRBV7-3 and TRBJ2-4; 7 bases map to TRBD2. The CDR3 loop spans 19 amino acids. Per the germline V gene, CDR1 is SGHTA and CDR2 is FQGTGA. V was clipped by 2 bases and J by 0 bases; unmatched bases: 13. CDR3 amino acids: CASSLQPGGLNIAKNIQYF. For the CDR3, the DNA is TGTGCCAGCAGCTTACAACCGGGGGGTCTCAATATAGCCAAAAACATTCAGTACTTC.

The chain joins TRBV19 to TRBJ1-4; D uncertain. Trimming removed 8 bases from V and 5 bases from J, with 12 bases in between. The length of the CDR3 is 13 residues. The germline CDR1 and CDR2 sequences are LNHDA and SQIVND (reference sequence). CDR3 in amino acids: CASAKRSNEKLFF. DNA for the CDR3: TGTGCCAGTGCTAAACGGAGCAATGAAAAACTGTTTTTT.

The table lists this clonotype with many counts. This chain uses TRBV27 with TRBJ2-7; D not certain. Looked up from germline, CDR1 is MNHEY and CDR2 is SMNVEV (reference sequence). The CDR3 length is 14 residues. V lost 3 bases and J 2 bases, leaving 11 bases between the germline ends. CDR3: CASSLAPTAYEQYF. CDR3 sequence (DNA): TGTGCCAGCAGTTTGGCCCCAACAGCCTACGAGCAGTACTTC.

V gene TRBV29-1 combines with J gene TRBJ2-3; D gene uncertain. V gave up 4 bases and J gave up 0 bases, with 5 bases separating them. The CDR3 spans 12 residues. Germline assignment: CDR1 SQVTM and CDR2 ANQGSEA. The CDR3 nucleotides are TGCAGCGTTGGTAGAAGCACAGATACGCAGTATTTT. This encodes CSVGRSTDTQYF.

The chain combines TRBV2 with TRBJ1-5, with no clear D. Germline lookup yields CDR1 SNHLY and CDR2 FYNNEI. Deletions cut 8 bases from V and 0 bases from J, with 14 bases between. The CDR3 spans 15 residues. The CDR3 region has the DNA TGTGCCAGCTTAGGTGGCCCCAATAGCAATCAGCCCCAGCATTTT. Translation: CASLGGPNSNQPQHF.

The J gene is TRBJ2-3, the V gene TRBV9; no clear D. The CDR3 totals 15 residues. CDR1 and CDR2 (germline): SGDLS, YYNGEE. The V gene lost 0 bases and the J gene lost 2 bases, with 10 bases spanning the gap. The CDR3 loop reads CASSVVWAHTDTQYF. CDR3 DNA sequence: TGTGCCAGCAGCGTAGTGTGGGCTCACACAGATACGCAGTATTTT.

This clonotype was recorded a few times. The V call is TRBV27, the J call TRBJ2-3; possibly TRBD2 for D (5 bases). This CDR3 is 16 amino acids long. With 0 bases removed from V and 8 bases from J, the gap between germline ends came to 18 bases. Germline V gene data show CDR1 as MNHEY and CDR2 as SMNVEV (reference sequence). The CDR3 coding sequence is TGTGCCAGCAGTTTATCCCTCGGGGTAGGGTACGGTACGCAGTATTTT. Encoded protein: CASSLSLGVGYGTQYF.

This clonotype came up a few times. The chain joins TRBV14 to TRBJ2-3; no clear D gene. CDR3 length: 13 residues. V was trimmed by 0 bases and J by 5 bases, leaving 6 bases between them. Looked up from germline, CDR1 is SGHDN and CDR2 is FVKESK. The CDR3 DNA sequence: TGTGCCAGCAGCCAAGATCTGGGAGATACGCAGTATTTT. Protein sequence: CASSQDLGDTQYF.

V is TRBV9 and J is TRBJ2-5; 11 nucleotides match TRBD2. The CDR3 runs 17 residues. From germline, CDR1 is SGDLS and CDR2 YYNGEE. After removal of 2 bases from V and 1 base from J, the junction contained 7 bases not matched to a gene. DNA of the CDR3: TGTGCCAGCAGCGTCGTAAGTGGGACTAGCGGCCAAGAGACCCAGTACTTC. It yields the protein CASSVVSGTSGQETQYF.